The subject of this entry is one T cell receptor beta chain. The germline V gene encodes CDR1 LNHDA and CDR2 SQIVND (reference sequence). Trimming took 9 bases from V and 3 from J, leaving 17 bases between them. The CDR3 has 15 residues. The sample comes from a study of blood T cell repertoires in COVID-19. Seattle patients were enrolled while actively infected and followed longitudinally. TCRdb's table, derived via immunoSEQ multiplex PCR, lists solely in-frame clones and lacks some. The sample has 350,000 or so clones, roughly 89% seen once. The TCR comes from a woman between 55 and 75 years old with COVID-19, enrolled during active disease. The chain links TRBV19 to TRBJ2-2; D may be TRBD1 (7 bases). The material sequenced was peripheral blood. This chain's CDR3 is CASRRGTGDTGELFF. Here the CDR3 DNA reads TGTGCCAGCCGGCGGGGTACAGGGGACACCGGGGAGCTGTTTTTT. The full variable domain, its missing parts supplied by reference TRBV19 and TRBJ2-2, is DGGITQSPKYLFRKEGQNVTLSCEQNLNHDAMYWYRQDPGQGLRLIYYSQIVNDFQKGDIAEGYSVSREKKESFPLTVTSAQKNPTAFYLCASRRGTGDTGELFFGEGSRLTVL.